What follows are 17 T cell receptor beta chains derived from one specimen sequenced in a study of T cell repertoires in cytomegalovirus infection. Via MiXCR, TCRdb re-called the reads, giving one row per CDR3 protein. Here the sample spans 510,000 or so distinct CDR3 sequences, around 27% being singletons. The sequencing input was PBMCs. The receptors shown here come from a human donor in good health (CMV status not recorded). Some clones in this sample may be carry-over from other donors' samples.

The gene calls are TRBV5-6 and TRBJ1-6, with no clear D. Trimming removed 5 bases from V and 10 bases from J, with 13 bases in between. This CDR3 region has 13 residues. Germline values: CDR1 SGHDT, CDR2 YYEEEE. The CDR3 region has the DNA TGTGCCAGCAGTGACCGGGCTGACTCACCCCTCCACTTT. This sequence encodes CASSDRADSPLHF.

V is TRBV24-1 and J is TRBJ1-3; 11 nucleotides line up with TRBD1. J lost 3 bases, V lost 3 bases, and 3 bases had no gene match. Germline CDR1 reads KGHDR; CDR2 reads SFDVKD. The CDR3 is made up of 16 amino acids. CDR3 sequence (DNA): TGTGCCACCAGTGATGGACAGGGGGCATATGGAAACACCATATATTTT. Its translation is CATSDGQGAYGNTIYF.

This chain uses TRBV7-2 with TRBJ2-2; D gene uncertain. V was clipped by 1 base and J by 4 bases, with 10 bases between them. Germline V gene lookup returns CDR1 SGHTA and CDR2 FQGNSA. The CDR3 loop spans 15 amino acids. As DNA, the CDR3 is TGTGCCAGCAGCTTAGGCCCCACGCTCACCGGGGAGCTGTTTTTT. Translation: CASSLGPTLTGELFF.

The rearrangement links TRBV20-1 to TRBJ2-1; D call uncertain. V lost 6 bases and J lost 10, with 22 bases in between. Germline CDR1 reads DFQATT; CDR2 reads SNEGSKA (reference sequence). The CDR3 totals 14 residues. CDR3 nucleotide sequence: TGCAGTGCGCCGGCCCAAAGAACGAACGGGGAGCAGTTCTTC. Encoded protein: CSAPAQRTNGEQFF.

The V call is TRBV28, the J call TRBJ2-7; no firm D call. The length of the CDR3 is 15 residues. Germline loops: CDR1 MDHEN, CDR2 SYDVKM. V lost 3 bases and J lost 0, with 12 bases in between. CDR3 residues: CASSFGWASSYEQYF. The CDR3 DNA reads TGTGCCAGCAGTTTCGGTTGGGCCTCCTCCTACGAGCAGTACTTC.

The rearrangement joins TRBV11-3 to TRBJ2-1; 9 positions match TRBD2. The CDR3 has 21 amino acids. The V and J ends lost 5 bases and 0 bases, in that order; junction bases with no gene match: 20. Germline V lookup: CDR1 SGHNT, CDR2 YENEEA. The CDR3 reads CASSAGGPWASGISSYNEQFF. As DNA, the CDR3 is TGTGCCAGCAGCGCAGGAGGACCGTGGGCTAGCGGGATCAGCTCCTACAATGAGCAGTTCTTC.

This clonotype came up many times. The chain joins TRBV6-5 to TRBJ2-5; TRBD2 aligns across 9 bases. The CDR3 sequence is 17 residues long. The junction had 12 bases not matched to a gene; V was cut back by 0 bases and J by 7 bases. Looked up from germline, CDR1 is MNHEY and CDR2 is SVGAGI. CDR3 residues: CASSYSRASGNKRTQYF. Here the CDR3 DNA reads TGTGCCAGCAGTTACTCGCGGGCTAGCGGGAACAAAAGGACCCAGTACTTC.

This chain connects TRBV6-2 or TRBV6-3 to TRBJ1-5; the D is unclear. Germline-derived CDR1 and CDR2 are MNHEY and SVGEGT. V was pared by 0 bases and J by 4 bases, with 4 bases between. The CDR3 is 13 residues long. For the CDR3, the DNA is TGTGCCAGCAGTTACTCAGAAAATCAGCCCCAGCATTTT. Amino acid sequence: CASSYSENQPQHF.

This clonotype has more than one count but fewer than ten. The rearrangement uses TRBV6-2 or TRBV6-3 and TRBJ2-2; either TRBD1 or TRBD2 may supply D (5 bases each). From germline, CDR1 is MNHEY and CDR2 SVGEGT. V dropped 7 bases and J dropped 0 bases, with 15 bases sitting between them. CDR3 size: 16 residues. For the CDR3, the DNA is TGTGCCAGCAACCAACGGGGCTTCGCGAACACCGGGGAGCTGTTTTTT. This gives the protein CASNQRGFANTGELFF.

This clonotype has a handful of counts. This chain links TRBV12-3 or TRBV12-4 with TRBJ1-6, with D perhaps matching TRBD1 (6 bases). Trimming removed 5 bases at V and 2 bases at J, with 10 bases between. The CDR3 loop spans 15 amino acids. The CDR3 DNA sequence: TGTGCCAGCAGTCGCCGGGACACCTATAATTCACCCCTCCACTTT. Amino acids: CASSRRDTYNSPLHF.

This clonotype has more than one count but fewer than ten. CDR3 in amino acids: CASSLNFRRDTQYF. The CDR3 DNA follows: TGTGCCAGCAGCTTGAATTTCAGGAGAGATACGCAGTATTTT. This rearrangement joins TRBV5-4 to TRBJ2-3, with no clear D. Trimming left V 1 base short and J 5 bases short, with 11 bases between. The CDR3 sequence is 14 residues long. Germline V gene lookup returns CDR1 SGHNT and CDR2 YYREEE (reference sequence).

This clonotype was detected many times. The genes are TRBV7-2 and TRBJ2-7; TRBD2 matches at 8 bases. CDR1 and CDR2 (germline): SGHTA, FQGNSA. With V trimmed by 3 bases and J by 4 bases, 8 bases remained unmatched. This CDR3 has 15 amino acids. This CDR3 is CASSFLAGLGYEQYF. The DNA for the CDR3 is TGTGCCAGCAGCTTTTTAGCGGGACTCGGGTACGAGCAGTACTTC.

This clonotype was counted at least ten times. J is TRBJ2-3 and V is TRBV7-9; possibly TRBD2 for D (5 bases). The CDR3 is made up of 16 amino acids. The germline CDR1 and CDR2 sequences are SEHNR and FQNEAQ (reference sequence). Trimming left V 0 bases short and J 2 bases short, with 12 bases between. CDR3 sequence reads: CASSLAGEGSTDTQYF. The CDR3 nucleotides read TGTGCCAGCAGCTTAGCGGGTGAGGGATCCACAGATACGCAGTATTTT. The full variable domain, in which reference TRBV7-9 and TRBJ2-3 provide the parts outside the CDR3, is DTGVSQNPRHKITKRGQNVTFRCDPISEHNRLYWYRQTLGQGPEFLTYFQNEAQLEKSRLLSDRFSAERPKGSFSTLEIQRTEQGDSAMYLCASSLAGEGSTDTQYFGPGTRLTVL.

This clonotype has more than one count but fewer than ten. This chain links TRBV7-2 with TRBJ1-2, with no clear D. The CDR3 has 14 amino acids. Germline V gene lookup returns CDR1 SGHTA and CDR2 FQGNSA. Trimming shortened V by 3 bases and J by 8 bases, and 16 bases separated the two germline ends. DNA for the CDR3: TGTGCCAGCAGCTTCTCTTGGCAGCCGGGGGGCTACACCTTC. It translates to CASSFSWQPGGYTF.

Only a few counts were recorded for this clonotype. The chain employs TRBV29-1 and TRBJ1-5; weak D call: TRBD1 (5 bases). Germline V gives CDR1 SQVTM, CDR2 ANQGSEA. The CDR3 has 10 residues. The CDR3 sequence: CTYRIRAQHF. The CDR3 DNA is TGCACCTACCGGATCAGGGCCCAGCATTTT.

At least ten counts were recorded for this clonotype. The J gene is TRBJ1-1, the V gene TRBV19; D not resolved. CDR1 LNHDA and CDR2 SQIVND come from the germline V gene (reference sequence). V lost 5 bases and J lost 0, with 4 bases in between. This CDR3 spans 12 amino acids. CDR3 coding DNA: TGTGCCAGTAGTGGTGTGAACACTGAAGCTTTCTTT. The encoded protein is CASSGVNTEAFF.

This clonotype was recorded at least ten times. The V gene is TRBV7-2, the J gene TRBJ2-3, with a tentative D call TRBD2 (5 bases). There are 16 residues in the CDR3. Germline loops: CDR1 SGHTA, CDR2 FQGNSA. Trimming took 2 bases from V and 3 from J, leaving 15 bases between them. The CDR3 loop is CASSLSALPGTDTQYF. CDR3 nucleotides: TGTGCCAGCAGCTTATCGGCCCTCCCGGGGACAGATACGCAGTATTTT.